One sample yielded the 17 T cell receptor beta chains listed below, sequenced in a study of cytomegalovirus exposure and HLA in healthy donors. Primers included in the PCR were 60 Vbeta and 13 Jbeta primers. The repertoire was sequenced with immunoSEQ multiplex PCR; TCRdb's copy has only in-frame clones and lacks some. Among about 100,000 clones listed, about 70% were seen once. Sequences were obtained from PBMCs. The source is a man aged 50-60 years in good health and CMV-seropositive.

CDR3 amino acids: CASSLRDRSYGYTF. The DNA for the CDR3 is TGTGCCAGCAGCTTGAGAGACAGGAGCTATGGCTACACCTTC. This chain uses TRBV5-4 with TRBJ1-2; tentative D call: TRBD1 (6 bases). CDR1 and CDR2 from the germline V gene are SGHNT and YYREEE (reference sequence). This CDR3 region has 14 residues. Trimming took 1 base from V and 4 from J, leaving 11 bases between them.

Notes on this clone: At one end the junction does not follow the germline gene, possibly because of a read error. The gene calls are TRBV7-9 and TRBJ1-2, with 9 bases lining up with TRBD1. Germline values: CDR1 SEHNR, CDR2 FQNEAQ (reference sequence). The length of the CDR3 is 17 residues. The CDR3 reads CSSSHHPLPGDRAGYTF. For the CDR3, the DNA is TGTTCCAGCAGCCACCACCCCCTTCCTGGGGACAGGGCTGGCTACACCTTC.

The chain is built from TRBV29-1 and TRBJ2-3; unclear D gene. Deletions cut 8 bases from V and 2 bases from J, with 20 bases between. In germline, CDR1 is SQVTM, CDR2 ANQGSEA. The CDR3 is made up of 15 amino acids. In DNA, the CDR3 is TGCAGCTTCCGCGGAACTGCTACTTCCACAGATACGCAGTATTTT. It specifies CSFRGTATSTDTQYF.

The CDR3 protein is CASSEALDSYNEQFF. The CDR3 DNA reads TGTGCCAGCAGTGAAGCGCTAGACTCCTACAATGAGCAGTTCTTC. The V and J genes are TRBV2 and TRBJ2-1; D gene ambiguous. Germline CDR1 is SNHLY and CDR2 is FYNNEI. The CDR3 totals 15 residues. The V and J ends lost 0 bases and 0 bases respectively, with 6 bases between them.

CDR3 region: CASSQVSGPYNEQFF. CDR3 bases: TGCGCCAGCAGCCAAGTCAGCGGACCCTACAATGAGCAGTTCTTC. The J gene is TRBJ2-1, the V gene TRBV4-1; a possible D gene is TRBD2 (5 bases). The germline V gene has CDR1 MGHRA and CDR2 YSYEKL. The V end lost 1 base, the J end lost 2 bases, and 9 bases lay between the germline ends. The CDR3 runs to 15 residues.

The V and J genes are TRBV14 and TRBJ1-1, with 8 bases aligning to TRBD1. Germline V gene sequence: CDR1 SGHDN, CDR2 FVKESK. The CDR3 sequence is 16 residues long. The V and J ends lost 4 bases and 0 bases, in that order; junction bases with no gene match: 7. The chain's CDR3 is CASSPHGQGMNTEAFF. Written as DNA, the CDR3 is TGTGCCAGCAGCCCACACGGACAGGGAATGAACACTGAAGCTTTCTTT.

The rearrangement joins TRBV6-5 to TRBJ1-5; D perhaps matches TRBD1 (5 bases). Looked up from germline, CDR1 is MNHEY and CDR2 is SVGAGI. This CDR3 is 14 amino acids long. Trimming pared 9 bases from V and 4 bases from J, leaving 16 bases between. CDR3 DNA sequence: TGTGCCAGTAGAACCGGGACTTCGAATCAGCCCCAGCATTTT. Its translation is CASRTGTSNQPQHF.

Of note for this clone: Other DNA variants within this sample encode the same CDR3. V gene TRBV10-3 combines with J gene TRBJ2-7; 9 positions agree with TRBD1. This CDR3 has 12 residues. V shed 6 bases, J shed 4 bases, and the junction held 1 base outside the gene matches. Germline lookup yields CDR1 ENHRY and CDR2 SYGVKD. CDR3 DNA: TGTGCCATCAGGGGGACAGGGTACGAGCAGTACTTC. The encoded protein is CAIRGTGYEQYF.

This chain connects TRBV9 to TRBJ2-1, with 7 nucleotides matching TRBD2. The CDR3 sequence is 17 residues long. CDR1 and CDR2 (germline): SGDLS, YYNGEE. V lost 0 bases, J lost 0 bases, and 6 bases stayed unmatched. DNA for the CDR3: TGTGCCAGCAGCGTAGCTAGCGGCAGCAGCTCCTACAATGAGCAGTTCTTC. It codes for CASSVASGSSSYNEQFF.

This rearrangement joins TRBV29-1 to TRBJ1-4, with TRBD1 matching over 7 bases. CDR1 is SQVTM, CDR2 ANQGSEA, per germline. CDR3 length: 14 residues. J was trimmed by 0 bases and V by 7 bases; bases with no gene match: 5. CDR3 protein: CSARGQTTNEKLFF. The CDR3 region has the DNA TGCAGCGCTAGGGGACAGACAACTAATGAAAAACTGTTTTTT. The variable domain in full, completed from reference TRBV29-1 and TRBJ1-4, reads SAVISQKPSRDICQRGTSLTIQCQVDSQVTMMFWYRQQPGQSLTLIATANQGSEATYESGFVIDKFPISRPNLTFSTLTVSNMSPEDSSIYLCSARGQTTNEKLFFGSGTQLSVL.

This clone was observed a few times. This chain connects TRBV28 to TRBJ1-1; D unclear. Germline V gene data show CDR1 as MDHEN and CDR2 as SYDVKM. The CDR3 is 13 amino acids. Between the trimmed V and J ends, which lost 2 bases and 10 bases, there was a span of 14 bases. As DNA, the CDR3 is TGTGCCAGCAGTTTAGTGGGCCTACCAGTAGCTTTCTTT. It encodes CASSLVGLPVAFF.

The chain couples TRBV13 to TRBJ2-7; 7 bases match TRBD1. V was pared by 0 bases and J by 3 bases, with 8 bases of the junction left unmatched. The CDR3 contains 16 residues. Germline CDR1 reads PRHDT; CDR2 reads FYEKMQ (reference sequence). The CDR3 bases are TGTGCCAGCAGCTTAGGATTGGCAGGGGGTATCTACGAGCAGTACTTC. Encoded protein: CASSLGLAGGIYEQYF.

This clone has more than one count but fewer than ten. J is TRBJ2-1 and V is TRBV6-6, with TRBD2 as a possible D gene (6 bases). Trimming left V 5 bases short and J 9 bases short, with 14 bases between. This CDR3 region has 13 residues. Germline V gene data show CDR1 as MNHNY and CDR2 as SVGAGI (reference sequence). This CDR3 reads CASSQRPGLEQFF. CDR3 nucleotide sequence: TGTGCCAGCAGTCAAAGACCGGGACTTGAGCAGTTCTTC.

This clone has only one observation. The chain employs TRBV5-1 and TRBJ2-3; tentative D call: TRBD2 (6 bases). Germline CDR1 is SGHRS and CDR2 is YFSETQ. The CDR3 is 16 residues long. The V end lost 0 bases, the J end lost 6 bases, and 17 bases lay between the germline ends. The CDR3 reads CASSLGGDGSYDTQYF. As DNA, the CDR3 is TGCGCCAGCAGCTTGGGCGGGGACGGTTCTTACGATACGCAGTATTTT.

V is TRBV6-1 and J is TRBJ2-5; 11 bases map to TRBD1. The better agreement between TRBJ2-7 and the DNA end casts doubt on the J call. The V gene's germline CDR1 is MNHNS and CDR2 SASEGT. CDR3 length: 14 amino acids. The DNA of the CDR3 is TGTGCCAGCAGACCCGGGACAGGGGGGGACGAGCAGTACTTC. Protein product: CASRPGTGGDEQYF.

This chain uses TRBV27 with TRBJ2-2; tentatively, D is TRBD2 (7 bases). Germline lookup yields CDR1 MNHEY and CDR2 SMNVEV (reference sequence). The CDR3 runs 16 residues. The V and J ends lost 3 bases and 7 bases respectively, with 18 bases between them. This chain's CDR3 is CASSFSERGARGELFF. The CDR3 DNA reads TGTGCCAGCAGTTTCTCCGAACGGGGGGCCCGCGGGGAGCTGTTTTTT.

The chain is built from TRBV5-1 and TRBJ2-3; D possibly corresponds to TRBD1 (6 bases). Germline assignment: CDR1 SGHRS and CDR2 YFSETQ. With 3 bases removed from V and 2 bases from J, the gap between germline ends came to 10 bases. The CDR3 has 14 residues. The CDR3 DNA is TGCGCCAGCAGCTCCCAGGGGAACACAGATACGCAGTATTTT. Its translation: CASSSQGNTDTQYF.